This TCR beta chain came from a study of prognosis after radiotherapy for stage I lung cancer. CDR1 and CDR2 (germline): MNHNS, SASEGT. The CDR3 covers 13 residues. Trimming removed 4 bases from V and 5 bases from J, with 11 bases in between. The authors amplified TCR beta CDR3 from genomic DNA using two-round multiplex PCR. First-round PCR, the initial amplification, used primers specific to each TRBV and TRBJ gene. Each CDR3 protein is one row after TCRdb ran MiXCR on the multiplex PCR reads. Among around 15,000 distinct CDR3 sequences, around 42% were seen once, and the ten largest hold about two fifths.

The TCR comes from a donor of 50 years or more with non-small cell lung cancer. The sequences come from PBMCs, collected before or after stereotactic body radiation therapy (not recorded which). The gene calls are TRBV6-1 and TRBJ1-1, with unresolved D. The CDR3 DNA sequence: TGTGCCAGCAGTGTGGAGGGTTTGACTGAAGCTTTCTTT. Translating gives CASSVEGLTEAFF.